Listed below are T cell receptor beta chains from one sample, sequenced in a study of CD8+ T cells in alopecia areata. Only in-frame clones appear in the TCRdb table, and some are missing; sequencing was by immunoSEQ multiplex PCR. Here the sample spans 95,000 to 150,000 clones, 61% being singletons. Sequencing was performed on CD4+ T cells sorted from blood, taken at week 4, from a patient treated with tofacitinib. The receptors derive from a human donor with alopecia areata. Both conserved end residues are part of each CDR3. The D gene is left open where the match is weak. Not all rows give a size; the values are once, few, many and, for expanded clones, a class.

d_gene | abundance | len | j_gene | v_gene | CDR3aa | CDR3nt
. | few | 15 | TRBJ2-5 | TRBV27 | CASSLAPGPGETQYF | TGTGCCAGCAGTTTAGCTCCGGGGCCGGGGGAGACCCAGTACTTC
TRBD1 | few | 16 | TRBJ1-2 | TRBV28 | CASSLYDTTGEDGYTF | TGTGCCAGCAGTTTATACGACACCACAGGGGAGGATGGCTACACCTTC
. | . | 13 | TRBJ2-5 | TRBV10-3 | CAISLGLGETQYF | TGTGCCATCAGTCTGGGGCTCGGGGAGACCCAGTACTTC
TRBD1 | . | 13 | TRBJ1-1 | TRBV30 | CAWNHRGDTEAFF | TGTGCCTGGAACCACAGGGGGGACACTGAAGCTTTCTTT
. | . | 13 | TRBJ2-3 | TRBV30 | CAWSWGSTDTQYF | TGTGCCTGGTCTTGGGGTTCCACAGATACGCAGTATTTT
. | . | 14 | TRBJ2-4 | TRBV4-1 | CASSQGDGKNIQYF | TGCGCCAGCAGCCAAGGGGACGGCAAAAACATTCAGTACTTC
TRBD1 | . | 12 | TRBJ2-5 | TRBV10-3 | CATTGSQETQYF | TGTGCCACGACAGGGTCTCAAGAGACCCAGTACTTC
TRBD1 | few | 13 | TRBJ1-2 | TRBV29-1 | CSAALGQGYGYTF | TGCAGCGCTGCTCTGGGACAGGGCTATGGCTACACCTTC
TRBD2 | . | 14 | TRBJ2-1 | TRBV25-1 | CASATSGRAVGQFF | TGTGCCAGCGCAACTAGCGGGAGGGCCGTAGGGCAGTTCTTC
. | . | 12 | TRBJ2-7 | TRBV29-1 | CSAKGQTYEQYF | TGCAGCGCTAAGGGACAAACCTACGAGCAGTACTTC
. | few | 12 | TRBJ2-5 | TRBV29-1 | CSVVVPLGTQYF | TGCAGCGTTGTAGTCCCCCTCGGGACCCAGTACTTC
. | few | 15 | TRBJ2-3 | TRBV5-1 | CASSAGLLGTDTQYF | TGCGCCAGCAGCGCGGGGCTGCTAGGCACAGATACGCAGTATTTT
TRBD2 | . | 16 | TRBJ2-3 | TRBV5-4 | CASSSTRLAGTDTQYF | TGTGCCAGCAGCTCTACCAGACTAGCGGGGACAGATACGCAGTATTTT
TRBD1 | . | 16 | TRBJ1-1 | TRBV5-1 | CASSSGQGNVNTEAFF | TGCGCCAGCAGCTCTGGACAGGGGAACGTGAACACTGAAGCTTTCTTT
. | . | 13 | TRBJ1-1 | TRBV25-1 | CASSNQKNTEAFF | TGTGCCAGCAGTAACCAGAAGAACACTGAAGCTTTCTTT
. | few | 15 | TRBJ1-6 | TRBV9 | CASSGITGSNSPLHF | TGTGCCAGCAGCGGTATTACAGGGAGTAATTCACCCCTCCACTTT
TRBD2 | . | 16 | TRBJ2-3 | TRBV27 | CASSQSGRSGPDTQYF | TGTGCCAGCAGCCAGTCCGGGAGGTCGGGGCCAGATACGCAGTATTTT
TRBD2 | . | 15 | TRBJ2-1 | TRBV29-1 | CSVVKSGSSYNEQFF | TGCAGCGTTGTAAAGAGCGGGAGCTCCTACAATGAGCAGTTCTTC
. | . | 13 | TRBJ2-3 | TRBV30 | CAWSAGVTDTQYF | TGTGCCTGGAGTGCGGGGGTCACAGATACGCAGTATTTT
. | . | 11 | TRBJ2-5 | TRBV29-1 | CSVVKGETQYF | TGCAGCGTGGTTAAGGGGGAGACCCAGTACTTC
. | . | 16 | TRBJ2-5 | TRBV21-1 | CASSTQRDRGRETQYF | TGTGCCAGCAGCACTCAACGGGACAGGGGTAGGGAGACCCAGTACTTC
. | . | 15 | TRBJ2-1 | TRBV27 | CASSSTLLTANEQFF | TGTGCCAGCAGTTCGACTCTACTTACGGCCAATGAGCAGTTCTTC
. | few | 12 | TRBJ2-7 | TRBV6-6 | CASRDSSYEQYF | TGTGCCAGCAGGGACAGCTCCTACGAGCAGTACTTC
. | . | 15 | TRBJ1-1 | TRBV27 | CASSWARVGDTEAFF | TGTGCCAGCAGTTGGGCCAGGGTTGGAGACACTGAAGCTTTCTTT
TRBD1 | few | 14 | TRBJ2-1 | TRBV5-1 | CASSPRDSYNEQFF | TGCGCCAGCAGCCCCCGGGACAGTTACAATGAGCAGTTCTTC
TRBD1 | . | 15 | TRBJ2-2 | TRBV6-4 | CASSSTGGNTGELFF | TGTGCCAGCAGTTCGACAGGGGGGAACACCGGGGAGCTGTTTTTT
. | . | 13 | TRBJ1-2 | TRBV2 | CASSEEGVYGYTF | TGTGCCAGCAGTGAGGAGGGAGTCTATGGCTACACCTTC
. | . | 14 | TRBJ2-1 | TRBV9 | CASGQPFSYNEQFF | TGTGCCAGCGGACAGCCTTTCTCCTACAATGAGCAGTTCTTC
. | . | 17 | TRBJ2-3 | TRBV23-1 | CASSHGGRPKNTDTQYF | TGCGCCAGCAGTCACGGGGGGCGGCCCAAAAACACAGATACGCAGTATTTT
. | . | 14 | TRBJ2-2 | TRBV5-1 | CASSLAEAAGELFF | TGCGCCAGCAGCTTGGCCGAGGCCGCCGGGGAGCTGTTTTTT
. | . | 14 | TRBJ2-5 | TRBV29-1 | CSVDEQGPQETQYF | TGCAGCGTCGACGAACAGGGACCCCAAGAGACCCAGTACTTC
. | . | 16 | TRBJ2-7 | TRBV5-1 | CASSLAIQGGIHEQYF | TGCGCCAGCAGCTTGGCTATTCAGGGTGGGATCCACGAGCAGTACTTC
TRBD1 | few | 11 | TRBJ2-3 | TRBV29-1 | CSATGAASQYF | TGCAGCGCGACAGGGGCTGCTTCGCAGTATTTT